Each of the 13 T cell receptor beta chains below was sequenced from the same sample in a study of T cells in Graves' hyperthyroidism and ophthalmopathy (dated by TCRdb to the late 2010s). The library was produced with multiplex PCR. TCRdb shows the sequencer as Illumina HiSeq 2000. The TCR beta CDR3 regions were amplified from the RNA transcripts. The TCR CDR3 was subjected to a first round of RT-PCR using the HTBI primer set and the Qiagen OneStep RT-PCR kit. TCRdb itself trimmed the public reads at Q25 with fastp, ran MiXCR and retained productive beta chains. One record per CDR3 amino acid sequence lists the most common genes and DNA. Here the sample has around 520,000 distinct CDR3 sequences; roughly an eighth occur a single time. Clones ranked in the top ten supply 15% to 20% of the sample. Sequenced sample: blood. The receptors come from a young woman with Graves' hyperthyroidism.

This clonotype came up many times. The gene calls are TRBV5-1 and TRBJ1-3; D is unclear. This CDR3 has 15 amino acids. Germline assignment: CDR1 SGHRS and CDR2 YFSETQ. V was trimmed by 3 bases and J by 0 bases, leaving 10 bases between them. The CDR3 coding sequence is TGCGCCAGCAGCTCGACCGCGAGCTCTGGAAACACCATATATTTT. Protein sequence: CASSSTASSGNTIYF.

This clonotype was seen only a few times. The chain combines TRBV7-2 with TRBJ1-1; D possibly corresponds to TRBD1 (5 bases). Germline V gene data show CDR1 as SGHTA and CDR2 as FQGNSA. Between the trimmed V and J ends, which lost 3 bases and 3 bases, there was a span of 14 bases. The CDR3 covers 15 residues. The CDR3 is CASSFFGTGDTEAFF. DNA of the CDR3: TGTGCCAGCAGCTTTTTCGGGACCGGGGACACTGAAGCTTTCTTT.

This clonotype was picked up many times. The rearrangement links TRBV6-2 or TRBV6-3 to TRBJ2-7, with a possible D match to TRBD2 (6 bases). Germline assignment: CDR1 MNHEY and CDR2 SVGEGT. The CDR3 consists of 17 residues. Between the trimmed V and J ends, which lost 2 bases and 0 bases, there was a span of 17 bases. CDR3 in amino acids: CASSYAETSRSSYEQYV. CDR3 DNA: TGTGCCAGCAGTTACGCCGAAACTAGCCGGAGCTCCTACGAGCAGTACGTC.

At least ten counts were recorded for this clonotype. The rearrangement joins TRBV6-6 to TRBJ1-2; D is undetermined. The germline V and J ends were trimmed by 0 bases and 1 base, with 6 bases remaining between them. Per germline, CDR1 MNHNY and CDR2 SVGAGI (reference sequence). This CDR3 is built from 14 residues. The chain's CDR3 is CASSYSDLNYGYTF. The CDR3 DNA sequence: TGTGCCAGCAGTTACTCGGACCTTAACTATGGCTACACCTTC.

This clonotype was detected ten times or more. The rearrangement uses TRBV2 and TRBJ2-1; D gene unclear. Trimming pared 4 bases from V and 7 bases from J, leaving 11 bases between. Germline values: CDR1 SNHLY, CDR2 FYNNEI. CDR3 length equals 13 residues. The CDR3 sequence: CASSGTTQNEQFF. The CDR3 DNA reads as TGTGCCAGCAGTGGTACGACTCAGAATGAGCAGTTCTTC.

This clonotype has at least ten counts. Germline is not matched at one junction end, which may reflect a read error. The chain has TRBV27 and TRBJ1-2; maybe TRBD1 (6 bases). Germline V gene lookup returns CDR1 MNHEY and CDR2 SMNVEV (reference sequence). There are 16 residues in the CDR3. In nucleotides, the CDR3 is TGTGCCAACAGTCCCTCACCCCGACAGGAGTCTTATGGCTACACCTTC. This encodes CANSPSPRQESYGYTF.

CDR3 nucleotide sequence: TGTGCCAGCAGTTACGGGCGGCATTATGGCTACACCTTC. This gives the protein CASSYGRHYGYTF. The genes are TRBV6-9 and TRBJ1-2; the D is unclear. The CDR3 is made up of 13 amino acids. The germline V gene encodes CDR1 MNHGY and CDR2 SVAAGI. Trimming took off 3 bases at V and 5 bases at J, with 10 bases between the two ends.

This clonotype was counted only a few times. The J gene is TRBJ2-1, the V gene TRBV24-1; 10 bases fit TRBD1. The CDR3 totals 16 residues. Unmatched junction bases numbered 12, after V lost 7 bases and J lost 7 bases. Germline-derived CDR1 and CDR2 are KGHDR and SFDVKD. The CDR3 region is CATRSSGTGAGNEQFF. The CDR3 DNA reads as TGTGCCACCAGATCTTCCGGGACAGGGGCTGGGAATGAGCAGTTCTTC.

On this clonotype itself: A much larger clonotype is one base distant, so this may be a read error. The rearrangement uses TRBV27 and TRBJ2-3, with TRBD1 identical over 8 bases. Losses at the gene ends were 6 bases for V and 5 bases for J; bases not matched to a gene: 10. In germline, CDR1 is MNHEY, CDR2 SMNVEV (reference sequence). The CDR3 covers 15 residues. Here the CDR3 reads CASRGTGLMVDTQYF. Written as DNA, the CDR3 is TGTGCCAGCAGGGGGACAGGCCTAATGGTAGATACGCAGTATTTT.

This clonotype came up many times. The chain links TRBV24-1 to TRBJ2-6, with 7 bases fitting TRBD1. V trimming: 3 bases; J trimming: 0 bases; junction bases outside the gene matches: 10. The V gene's germline CDR1 is KGHDR and CDR2 SFDVKD. The CDR3 is 19 residues long. CDR3 coding DNA: TGTGCCACCAGTGATGTAAAAGGGGGCCGCTCCTCTGGGGCCAACGTCCTGACTTTC. Translated, it gives CATSDVKGGRSSGANVLTF.

In its sample, this clonotype was seen many times. The junction and the germline gene differ at one end; a read error may be behind it. The V gene is TRBV27, the J gene TRBJ2-1; D not resolved. Germline V lookup: CDR1 MNHEY, CDR2 SMNVEV (reference sequence). This CDR3 is 16 amino acids long. CDR3 in DNA: TGTGCCAGCAGTTTGTGGGTGAATGGGATCTACAATGGGCAGTTCTTC. This gives the protein CASSLWVNGIYNGQFF.

The V and J genes are TRBV4-1 and TRBJ1-3; no firm D call. The germline gives CDR1 MGHRA, CDR2 YSYEKL. This CDR3 is built from 12 residues. Trimming left V 1 base short and J 4 bases short, with 2 bases between. The CDR3 DNA sequence: TGCGCCAGCAGCCAAGTAGGAAACACCATATATTTT. Protein sequence: CASSQVGNTIYF.

This clonotype has ten or more counts. V is TRBV2 and J is TRBJ2-7; 8 positions match TRBD1. Germline loops: CDR1 SNHLY, CDR2 FYNNEI. V trimming: 4 bases; J trimming: 5 bases; junction bases outside the gene matches: 7. The CDR3 sequence is 14 residues long. In DNA form, the CDR3 reads TGTGCCAGCAGTGCCCCGGACAGGGCCCACGAGCAGTACTTC. This sequence encodes CASSAPDRAHEQYF.